These 4 T cell receptor beta chains came from one sample sequenced in a study of PD-1 blockade in classical Hodgkin lymphoma. Relapse was seen in all patients after autologous stem cell transplantation, and brentuximab vedotin exposure was variable. Assay used: immunoSEQ multiplex PCR; TCRdb lists only in-frame clones, some missing. The sample consists of fewer than 20,000 clones, over 70% of them appearing once. The sequences come from peripheral blood mononuclear cells (PBMCs), collected at baseline. The receptors here all came from a human donor with classical Hodgkin lymphoma.

This clone was seen a handful of times. This rearrangement joins TRBV5-1 to TRBJ2-7; 7 bases are shared with TRBD2. Germline V gene lookup returns CDR1 SGHRS and CDR2 YFSETQ. The CDR3 sequence is 16 residues long. V lost 1 base, J lost 2 bases, and 9 bases stayed unmatched. This CDR3 is CASSLLVLAEPYEQYF. DNA of the CDR3: TGCGCCAGCAGCTTGCTGGTGCTAGCGGAACCCTACGAGCAGTACTTC. Combining the CDR3 with reference TRBV5-1 and TRBJ2-7 gives the whole variable domain KAGVTQTPRYLIKTRGQQVTLSCSPISGHRSVSWYQQTPGQGLQFLFEYFSETQRNKGNFPGRFSGRQFSNSRSEMNVSTLELGDSALYLCASSLLVLAEPYEQYFGPGTRLTVT.

This clone was seen a single time. The chain is built from TRBV18 and TRBJ2-7; maybe TRBD1 (7 bases). Deletions cut 6 bases from V and 0 bases from J, with 18 bases between. The CDR3 is 16 amino acids. Germline-derived CDR1 and CDR2 are KGHSH and LQKENI. DNA for the CDR3: TGTGCCAGCTCGCAGGGGGGCGAGGCCCTCTCCTACGAGCAGTACTTC. Translation gives CASSQGGEALSYEQYF.

The CDR3 loop is CASRPTVTGPNQPQHF. CDR3 bases: TGTGCCAGCAGACCTACCGTGACAGGGCCTAATCAGCCCCAGCATTTT. The chain employs TRBV27 and TRBJ1-5; 7 bases agree with TRBD1. The CDR3 length is 16 residues. The junction had 12 bases not matched to a gene; V was cut back by 6 bases and J by 4 bases. Germline CDR1 is MNHEY and CDR2 is SMNVEV (reference sequence).

This clone was seen a few times. This chain connects TRBV28 to TRBJ2-1; no clear D. CDR1 MDHEN and CDR2 SYDVKM come from the germline V gene. The CDR3 spans 14 residues. V was trimmed by 6 bases and J by 0 bases, leaving 9 bases between them. This CDR3 is CASRILSSYNEQFF. DNA for the CDR3: TGTGCCAGCAGAATTCTGAGCTCCTACAATGAGCAGTTCTTC. The full variable domain, completed using reference TRBV28 and TRBJ2-1, is DVKVTQSSRYLVKRTGEKVFLECVQDMDHENMFWYRQDPGLGLRLIYFSYDVKMKEKGDIPEGYSVSREKKERFSLILESASTNQTSMYLCASRILSSYNEQFFGPGTRLTVL.